A selection of T cell receptor beta chains follows, all from one sample in a study of STAT5B mutations in CD4+ large granular lymphocyte leukemia. Generated by immunoSEQ multiplex PCR, the TCRdb table keeps only in-frame clones and is missing some. Of approximately 30,000 clones in the sample, around 90% were seen once. Sequencing was done on a sample of CD4+ T cells from blood buffy coats. The receptor source for this set is a human donor in good health. CDR3s include the opening cysteine and the closing phenylalanine or tryptophan. Each record gives: V gene, clone size, J gene, D gene, CDR3 DNA, CDR3 protein. A D gene is named only where the DNA matches it firmly. Only some rows state a clone size, as once, few, many or a class for expanded clones.

>TRBV9|NA|TRBJ2-2|TRBD2
TGTGCCAGCAGCGCACCCGGACGGCTAGCGGGTACCGGGGAGCTGTTTTTT
CASSAPGRLAGTGELFF
>TRBV6-5|NA|TRBJ1-2|NA
TGTGCCAGCCGCTTTGTGGGGGCCAACTATGGCTACACCTTC
CASRFVGANYGYTF
>TRBV28|NA|TRBJ1-1|TRBD1
TGTGCCAGCAGTTTACTGGACAGGGAGGCTGAAGCTTTCTTT
CASSLLDREAEAFF
>TRBV7-2|NA|TRBJ2-1|NA
TGTGCCAGCAGCTTCAGGGTGAATGAGCAGTTCTTC
CASSFRVNEQFF
>TRBV10-3|few|TRBJ1-5|NA
TGTGCCATCAGTGAGTCTGGGGGAGGCAATCAGCCCCAGCATTTT
CAISESGGGNQPQHF
>TRBV29-1|NA|TRBJ2-3|NA
TGCAGCGTTGATAGAGGGGGGCACGCAGATACGCAGTATTTT
CSVDRGGHADTQYF
>TRBV27|NA|TRBJ1-1|NA
TGTGCCAGCAGGTTTGATCCTTTTCGGCCCACTGAAGCTTTCTTT
CASRFDPFRPTEAFF
>TRBV11-2|NA|TRBJ2-3|NA
TGTGCCAGCAGCCCAAGCCCCATCGGGACGTACACAGATACGCAGTATTTT
CASSPSPIGTYTDTQYF
>TRBV7-9|NA|TRBJ2-1|NA
TGTGCCAGCAGCTTAACGTTAGGGCAGTTCTTC
CASSLTLGQFF
>TRBV28|NA|TRBJ2-7|NA
TGTGCCAGCAGTCCTCGGACACCACCCCGGTCGTACTTC
CASSPRTPPRSYF
>TRBV19|NA|TRBJ2-1|NA
TGTGCCAGTAGTATAAGCAATGAGCAGTTCTTC
CASSISNEQFF
>TRBV29-1|once|TRBJ2-3|TRBD2
TGCAGCGTTCCGGGACTAGCGGCCACAGATACGCAGTATTTT
CSVPGLAATDTQYF
>TRBV6-1|NA|TRBJ2-3|NA
TGTGCCAGCAGCCCAGCGGGTTCCTACACAGATACGCAGTATTTT
CASSPAGSYTDTQYF
>TRBV5-1|NA|TRBJ1-2|NA
TGCGCCAGCAGCTTGTCAGGGTCCGGCTACACCTTC
CASSLSGSGYTF
>TRBV5-6|NA|TRBJ1-1|NA
TGTGGCTGGGCCAACGAGGGGAATGAAGCTTTCTTT
CGWANEGNEAFF
>TRBV7-9|NA|TRBJ2-3|NA
TGTGCCGGGTCCCGTAGCACAGATACGCAGTATTTT
CAGSRSTDTQYF
>TRBV30|once|TRBJ1-2|NA
TGTGCCGCCGCGGCCGCTACCTATGGGGGCTACACCTTC
CAAAAATYGGYTF
>TRBV7-2|NA|TRBJ1-4|TRBD1
TGTGCCGGCAGTTGGACAGGGGGGTCGACTAATGAAAAACTGTTTTTT
CAGSWTGGSTNEKLFF
>TRBV18|once|TRBJ1-2|NA
TGTGCCAGCTCACCAAGCGGACAGTATGGCTACACCTTC
CASSPSGQYGYTF
>TRBV28|NA|TRBJ2-3|TRBD1
TGTGCCAGCAGTCGTTACCAGGGGGCAATATCAGATACGCAGTATTTT
CASSRYQGAISDTQYF
>TRBV11-3|NA|TRBJ2-7|TRBD2
TGTGCCAGCAGCTTAGATGAACTGGGAGGGCACTACGAGCAGTACTTC
CASSLDELGGHYEQYF
>TRBV5-6|NA|TRBJ2-6|TRBD1
TGTGCCAGCAGTTGGACAGGCTCTGGGGCCAACGTCCTGACTTTC
CASSWTGSGANVLTF
>TRBV19|few|TRBJ1-5|NA
TGTGCCACCCGGCCCCCGTGGGTAGGTCAGCCCCAGCATTTT
CATRPPWVGQPQHF
>TRBV19|NA|TRBJ2-2|NA
TGTGCCAGTAGTATTTCCGAAGGAACCGGGGAGCTGTTTTTT
CASSISEGTGELFF
>TRBV6-6|NA|TRBJ2-6|NA
TGTGCCAGCAGTTACTACGGCATCTCTGGGGCCAACGTCCTGACTTTC
CASSYYGISGANVLTF
>TRBV27|NA|TRBJ1-2|NA
TGTGCCAGCAGTTTTTTGGCGACAGAAGTAGGTGGCTACACCTTC
CASSFLATEVGGYTF
>TRBV18|NA|TRBJ2-7|NA
TGTGCCAGCTCACCACCGAGCTCCTACGAGCAGTACTTC
CASSPPSSYEQYF
>TRBV9|NA|TRBJ1-2|TRBD1
TGTGCCAGCAGCGCCTCAACAGGGGGGGTTGGCTATGGCTACACCTTC
CASSASTGGVGYGYTF
>TRBV7-2|NA|TRBJ2-3|TRBD2
TGTGCCAGCAGCCCCGGACTAGCGGGACGCACAGATACGCAGTATTTT
CASSPGLAGRTDTQYF
>TRBV29-1|NA|TRBJ2-5|TRBD2
TGCAGCGTTGAAGAGGCTAGCGGGATGTTGGAGACCCAGTACTTC
CSVEEASGMLETQYF
>TRBV27|NA|TRBJ2-7|NA
TGTGCCAGCAGTTCAGACGGGACGCACTACCACGAGCAGTACTTC
CASSSDGTHYHEQYF
>TRBV6-1|once|TRBJ2-7|NA
TGTGCCATCCTGACAGGCCAAATCTACGAGCAGTACTTC
CAILTGQIYEQYF
>TRBV5-6|NA|TRBJ2-5|NA
TGTGCCAGCAGCCAACCGACAGGAGCCCAAGAGACCCAGTACTTC
CASSQPTGAQETQYF
>TRBV19|NA|TRBJ2-7|NA
TGTGCCAGTATCTCCCCCGGGAGCTACGAGCAGTACTTC
CASISPGSYEQYF
>TRBV27|NA|TRBJ2-1|TRBD2
TGTGCCAGCAGTCTAATTAGAGGGGGCGGGAGGGGGCATGAGCAGTTCTTC
CASSLIRGGGRGHEQFF
>TRBV11-3|NA|TRBJ2-2|NA
TGTGCCAGCAGCTTAGTAACCCGGCAGTCCGGGGAGCTGTTTTTT
CASSLVTRQSGELFF
>TRBV5-1|NA|TRBJ2-7|NA
TGCGCCAGCAGCTTTAGCGACGCGGGGTCGACCTACGAGCAGTACTTC
CASSFSDAGSTYEQYF
>TRBV6-1|NA|TRBJ1-5|TRBD1
TGTGCCAGCAGTGAAACGGGGACAGCTTACAGCAATCAGCCCCAGCATTTT
CASSETGTAYSNQPQHF
>TRBV12-5|NA|TRBJ2-7|NA
TGTGCTAGTGGTTTGGTACCGGGGCCGGACAAAAATTACGAGCAGTACTTC
CASGLVPGPDKNYEQYF
>TRBV2|NA|TRBJ2-7|TRBD1
TGTGCCAGCAGCCCGGACAGGGCTCGGGGCTACGAGCAGTACTTC
CASSPDRARGYEQYF
>TRBV6-5|NA|TRBJ2-7|TRBD1
TGTGCCAGCAGTTACAGCTCGACAGGGACCTACGAGCAGTACTTC
CASSYSSTGTYEQYF
>TRBV5-1|NA|TRBJ2-5|TRBD2
TGCGCCAGCAGCTTGTCTCAGGGAGGGCGGGAGACCCAGTACTTC
CASSLSQGGRETQYF
>TRBV9|NA|TRBJ1-1|NA
TGTGCCAGCAGCTTTGGGGGCCTCTCCTCGAACACTGAAGCTTTCTTT
CASSFGGLSSNTEAFF
>TRBV28|NA|TRBJ1-4|NA
TGTGCCAGCAGGCTGGAGGGGGGCGGGTATGAAAAACTGTTTTTT
CASRLEGGGYEKLFF
>TRBV2|NA|TRBJ1-1|NA
TGTGCCAGCGGACCTACAACGAACACTGAAGCTTTCTTT
CASGPTTNTEAFF
>TRBV7-6|NA|TRBJ1-3|NA
TGTGCCAGCAGCTTAGGTACAGGAAACACCATATATTTT
CASSLGTGNTIYF
>TRBV10-3|NA|TRBJ2-3|TRBD1
TGTGCCATCGCACTTCAGGGGGGCACAGATACGCAGTATTTT
CAIALQGGTDTQYF
>TRBV27|NA|TRBJ1-5|NA
TGTGCCAGCAGTTTGGGGACCCTTTCTAATCAGCCCCAGCATTTT
CASSLGTLSNQPQHF
>TRBV29-1|NA|TRBJ1-1|TRBD1
TGCAGCGTAGACCGGACAGGGTCGAACACTGAAGCTTTCTTT
CSVDRTGSNTEAFF
>TRBV7-9|NA|TRBJ2-3|TRBD1
TGTGCCAGCAGCGAGACAGGGCTTAGCACAGATACGCAGTATTTT
CASSETGLSTDTQYF
>TRBV10-3|NA|TRBJ2-3|NA
TGTGCCATCAGTGATCTGGGGGATACGCAGTATTTT
CAISDLGDTQYF
>TRBV5-1|NA|TRBJ2-3|NA
TGCGCCAGCAGCTGGGCGGGTGGATCTAGCACAGATACGCAGTATTTT
CASSWAGGSSTDTQYF
>TRBV29-1|NA|TRBJ2-7|NA
TGCAGCGTTGTTCTGGACAGCGCCTACGAGCAGTACTTC
CSVVLDSAYEQYF